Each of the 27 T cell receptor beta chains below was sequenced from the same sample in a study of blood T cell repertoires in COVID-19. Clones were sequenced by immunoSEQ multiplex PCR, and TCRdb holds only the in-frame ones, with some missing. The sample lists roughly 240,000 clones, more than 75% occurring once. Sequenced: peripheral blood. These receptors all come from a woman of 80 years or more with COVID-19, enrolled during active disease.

CDR3 bases: TGTGCCAGCAGCCAGTCCTACGGGGATGAGAACATTCAGTACTTC. Its protein product is CASSQSYGDENIQYF. This chain joins TRBV7-2 and TRBJ2-4, with D possibly TRBD2 on 5 matching bases. V lost 5 bases and J 7 bases, leaving 18 bases between the germline ends. This CDR3 is 15 amino acids long. Looked up from germline, CDR1 is SGHTA and CDR2 is FQGNSA.

The CDR3 spells CASSRQGTGTDTQYF. DNA for the CDR3: TGCGCCAGCAGTCGCCAGGGTACAGGCACAGATACGCAGTATTTT. The chain couples TRBV5-1 to TRBJ2-3, with a possible D match to TRBD1 (5 bases). The germline V gene encodes CDR1 SGHRS and CDR2 YFSETQ. The CDR3 runs 15 residues. Deletions cut 5 bases from V and 1 base from J, with 14 bases between. Full variable domain (outside the CDR3, taken from reference TRBV5-1 and TRBJ2-3): KAGVTQTPRYLIKTRGQQVTLSCSPISGHRSVSWYQQTPGQGLQFLFEYFSETQRNKGNFPGRFSGRQFSNSRSEMNVSTLELGDSALYLCASSRQGTGTDTQYFGPGTRLTVL.

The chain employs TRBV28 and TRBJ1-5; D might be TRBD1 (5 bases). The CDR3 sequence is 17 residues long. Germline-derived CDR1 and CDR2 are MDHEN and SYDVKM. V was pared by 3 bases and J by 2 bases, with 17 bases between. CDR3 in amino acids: CASSLGRGVRGNQPQHF. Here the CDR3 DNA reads TGTGCCAGCAGTTTGGGGCGGGGGGTCAGGGGCAATCAGCCCCAGCATTTT.

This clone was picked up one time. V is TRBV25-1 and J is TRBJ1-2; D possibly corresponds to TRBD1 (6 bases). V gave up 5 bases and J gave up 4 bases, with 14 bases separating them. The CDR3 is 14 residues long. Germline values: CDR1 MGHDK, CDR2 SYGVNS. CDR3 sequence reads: CASSFGAQGYGYTF. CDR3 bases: TGTGCCAGCAGTTTCGGAGCACAGGGCTATGGCTACACCTTC.

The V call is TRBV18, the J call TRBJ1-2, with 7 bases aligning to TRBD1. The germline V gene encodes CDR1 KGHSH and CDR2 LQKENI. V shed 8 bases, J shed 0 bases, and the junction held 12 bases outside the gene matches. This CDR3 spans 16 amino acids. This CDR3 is CASLPDRDPTNYGYTF. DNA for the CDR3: TGTGCCAGCCTCCCCGACAGGGACCCTACTAACTATGGCTACACCTTC.

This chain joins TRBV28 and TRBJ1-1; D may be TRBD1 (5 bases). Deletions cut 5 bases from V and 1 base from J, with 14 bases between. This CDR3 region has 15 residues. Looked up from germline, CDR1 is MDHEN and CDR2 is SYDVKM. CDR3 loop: CASSRIGATNTEAFF. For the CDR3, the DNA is TGTGCCAGCAGTCGTATAGGGGCCACGAACACTGAAGCTTTCTTT. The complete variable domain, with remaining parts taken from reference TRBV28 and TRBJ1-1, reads DVKVTQSSRYLVKRTGEKVFLECVQDMDHENMFWYRQDPGLGLRLIYFSYDVKMKEKGDIPEGYSVSREKKERFSLILESASTNQTSMYLCASSRIGATNTEAFFGQGTRLTVV.

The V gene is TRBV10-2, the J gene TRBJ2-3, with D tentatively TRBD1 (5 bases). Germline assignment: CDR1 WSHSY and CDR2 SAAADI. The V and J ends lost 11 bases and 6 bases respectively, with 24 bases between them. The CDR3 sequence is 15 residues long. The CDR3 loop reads CASTSPDNSGDTQYF. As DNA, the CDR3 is TGCGCCTCCACCTCCCCGGACAACTCTGGGGATACGCAGTATTTT.

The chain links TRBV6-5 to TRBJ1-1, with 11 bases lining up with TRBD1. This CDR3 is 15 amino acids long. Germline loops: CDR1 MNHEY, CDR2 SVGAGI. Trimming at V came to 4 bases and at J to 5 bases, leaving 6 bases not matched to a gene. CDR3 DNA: TGTGCCAGCAGTTCCGGACAGGGGGCAAGGACTGAAGCTTTCTTT. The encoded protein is CASSSGQGARTEAFF.

The CDR3: CASSEGGLEQFF. The CDR3 nucleotides are TGTGCCAGCAGTGAAGGGGGGCTTGAGCAGTTCTTC. This chain uses TRBV2 with TRBJ2-1, with a tentative D call TRBD1 (6 bases). Between the trimmed V and J ends, which lost 1 base and 9 bases, there was a span of 7 bases. The CDR3 is 12 amino acids. Germline lookup yields CDR1 SNHLY and CDR2 FYNNEI.

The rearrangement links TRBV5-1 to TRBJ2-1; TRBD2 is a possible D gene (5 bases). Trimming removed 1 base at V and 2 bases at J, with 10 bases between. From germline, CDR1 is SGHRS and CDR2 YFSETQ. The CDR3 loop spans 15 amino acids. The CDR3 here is CASSLTGDPYNEQFF. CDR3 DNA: TGCGCCAGCAGCTTGACCGGGGATCCCTACAATGAGCAGTTCTTC.

This chain's CDR3 is CASSLSPLEGEKLFF. CDR3 sequence (DNA): TGTGCCAGCAGTTTAAGCCCCCTGGAGGGGGAAAAACTGTTTTTT. The chain is built from TRBV28 and TRBJ1-4; TRBD1 is a possible D gene (5 bases). The germline V gene has CDR1 MDHEN and CDR2 SYDVKM. The CDR3 is made up of 15 amino acids. V shed 2 bases and J shed 8 bases, with 15 bases lying between them.

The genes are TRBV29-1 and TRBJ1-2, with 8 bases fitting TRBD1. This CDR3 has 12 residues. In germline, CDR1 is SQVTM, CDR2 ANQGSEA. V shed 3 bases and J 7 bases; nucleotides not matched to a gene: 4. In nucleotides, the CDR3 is TGCAGCGTTGATGGACAGGGCGGTGGCTACACCTTC. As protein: CSVDGQGGGYTF.

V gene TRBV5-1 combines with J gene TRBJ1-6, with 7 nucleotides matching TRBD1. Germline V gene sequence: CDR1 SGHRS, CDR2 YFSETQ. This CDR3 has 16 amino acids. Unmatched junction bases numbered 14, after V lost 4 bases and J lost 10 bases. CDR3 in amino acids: CASSASSGTDRSPLHF. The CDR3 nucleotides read TGCGCCAGCAGCGCCTCCTCCGGGACAGACCGGTCACCCCTCCACTTT.

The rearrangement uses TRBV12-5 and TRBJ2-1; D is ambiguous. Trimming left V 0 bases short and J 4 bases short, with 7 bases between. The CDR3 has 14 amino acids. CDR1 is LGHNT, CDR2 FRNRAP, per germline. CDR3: CASGLVDGYNEQFF. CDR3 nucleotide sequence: TGTGCTAGTGGTTTGGTAGACGGGTACAATGAGCAGTTCTTC. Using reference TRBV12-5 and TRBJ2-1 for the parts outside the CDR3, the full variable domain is DARVTQTPRHKVTEMGQEVTMRCQPILGHNTVFWYRQTMMQGLELLAYFRNRAPLDDSGMPKDRFSAEMPDATLATLKIQPSEPRDSAVYFCASGLVDGYNEQFFGPGTRLTVL.

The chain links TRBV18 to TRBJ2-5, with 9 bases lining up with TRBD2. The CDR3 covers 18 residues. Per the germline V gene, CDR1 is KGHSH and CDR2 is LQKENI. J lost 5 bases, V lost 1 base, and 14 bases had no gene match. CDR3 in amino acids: CASSPRTGTSKGWETQYF. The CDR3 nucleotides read TGTGCCAGCTCACCACGAACGGGGACTAGCAAAGGATGGGAGACCCAGTACTTC.

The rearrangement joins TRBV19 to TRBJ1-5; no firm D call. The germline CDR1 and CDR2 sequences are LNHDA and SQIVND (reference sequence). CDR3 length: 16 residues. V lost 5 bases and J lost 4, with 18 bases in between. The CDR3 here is CASSFQTKPGNQPQHF. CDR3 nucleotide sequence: TGTGCCAGTAGTTTCCAGACAAAGCCCGGTAATCAGCCCCAGCATTTT.

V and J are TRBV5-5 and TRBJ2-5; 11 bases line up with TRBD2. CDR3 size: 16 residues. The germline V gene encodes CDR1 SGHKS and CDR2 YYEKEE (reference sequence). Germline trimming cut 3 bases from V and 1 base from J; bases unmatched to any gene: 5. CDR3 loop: CASSSSLAGGQETQYF. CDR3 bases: TGTGCCAGCAGCTCGAGTCTAGCGGGGGGCCAAGAGACCCAGTACTTC.

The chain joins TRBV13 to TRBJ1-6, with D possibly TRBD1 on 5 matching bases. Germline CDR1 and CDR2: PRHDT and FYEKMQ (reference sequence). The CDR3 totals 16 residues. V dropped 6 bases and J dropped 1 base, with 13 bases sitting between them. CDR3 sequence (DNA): TGTGCCAGCAGTGGGGACGGGGGTTCCTATAATTCACCCCTCCACTTT. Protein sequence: CASSGDGGSYNSPLHF.

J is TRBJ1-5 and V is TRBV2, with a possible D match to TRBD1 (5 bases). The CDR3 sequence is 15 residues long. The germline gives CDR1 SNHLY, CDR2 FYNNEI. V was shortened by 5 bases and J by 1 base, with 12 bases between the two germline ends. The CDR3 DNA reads TGTGCCAGCAGTAGGGGAAGGGCAAGCAATCAGCCCCAGCATTTT. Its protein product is CASSRGRASNQPQHF.

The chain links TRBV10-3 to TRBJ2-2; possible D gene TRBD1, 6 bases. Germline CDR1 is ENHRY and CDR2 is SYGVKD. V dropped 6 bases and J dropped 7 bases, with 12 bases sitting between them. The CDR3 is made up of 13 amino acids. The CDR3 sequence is CAISQGKGGELFF. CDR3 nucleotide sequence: TGTGCCATCAGCCAGGGGAAAGGCGGGGAGCTGTTTTTT.

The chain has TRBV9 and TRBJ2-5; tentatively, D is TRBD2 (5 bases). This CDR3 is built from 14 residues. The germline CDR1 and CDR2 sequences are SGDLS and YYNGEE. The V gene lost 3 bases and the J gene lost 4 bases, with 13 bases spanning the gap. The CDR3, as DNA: TGTGCCAGCAGCGCCGGGATCCCACCAGAGACCCAGTACTTC. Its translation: CASSAGIPPETQYF.

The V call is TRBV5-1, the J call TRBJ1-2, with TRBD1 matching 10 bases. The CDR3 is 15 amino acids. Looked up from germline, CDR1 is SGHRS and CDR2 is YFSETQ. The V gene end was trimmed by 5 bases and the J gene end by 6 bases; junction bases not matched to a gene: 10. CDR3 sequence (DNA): TGCGCCAGCAGGAGACAGGGGGCGAGTTACAATGGCTACACCTTC. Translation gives CASRRQGASYNGYTF.

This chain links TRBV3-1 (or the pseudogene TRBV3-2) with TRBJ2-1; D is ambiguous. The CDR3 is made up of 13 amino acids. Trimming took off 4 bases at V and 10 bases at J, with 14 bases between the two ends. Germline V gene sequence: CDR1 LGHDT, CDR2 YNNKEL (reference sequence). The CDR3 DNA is TGTGCCAGCAGCCCCCCCGGGTCCCGGGAGCAGTTCTTC. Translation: CASSPPGSREQFF.

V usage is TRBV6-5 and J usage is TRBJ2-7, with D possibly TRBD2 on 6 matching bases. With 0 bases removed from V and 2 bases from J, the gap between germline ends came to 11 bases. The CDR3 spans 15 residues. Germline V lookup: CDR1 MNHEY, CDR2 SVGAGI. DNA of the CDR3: TGTGCCAGCAGTTACTCGACCGGGGGACCCTACGAGCAGTACTTC. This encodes CASSYSTGGPYEQYF.

The DNA for the CDR3 is TGTGCCAGCAGGGGCCCGGTGAACACTGAAGCTTTCTTT. Translation: CASRGPVNTEAFF. The chain employs TRBV28 and TRBJ1-1; D is uncertain. This CDR3 is built from 13 residues. Germline lookup yields CDR1 MDHEN and CDR2 SYDVKM. The germline V and J ends were trimmed by 6 bases and 0 bases, with 8 bases remaining between them.

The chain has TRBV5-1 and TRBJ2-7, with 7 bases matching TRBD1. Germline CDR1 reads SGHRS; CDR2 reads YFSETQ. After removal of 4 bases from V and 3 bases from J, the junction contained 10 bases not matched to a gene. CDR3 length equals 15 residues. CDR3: CASSLPGQPYYEQYV. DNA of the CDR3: TGCGCCAGCAGCCTGCCGGGACAGCCCTACTACGAGCAGTACGTC.

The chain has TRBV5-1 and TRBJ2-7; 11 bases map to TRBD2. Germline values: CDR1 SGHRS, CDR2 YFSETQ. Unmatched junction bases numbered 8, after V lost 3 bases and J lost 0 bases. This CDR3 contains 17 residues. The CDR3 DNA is TGCGCCAGCAGCTCAGGATTAACTAGCGGGAGCTCCTACGAGCAGTACGTC. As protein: CASSSGLTSGSSYEQYV.